This T cell receptor beta chain was recorded in a study of technical replicates of blood from a handful of donors. V shed 0 bases and J shed 4 bases, with 10 bases lying between them. The CDR3 extends over 14 amino acids. The germline CDR1 and CDR2 sequences are SGDLS and YYNGEE. Sequencing used immunoSEQ multiplex PCR; TCRdb keeps in-frame clones, though not all of them. The sample has around 71,000 clones, 92% seen once. This TCR was sampled from a human donor in good health. The chain uses TRBV9 and TRBJ1-1, with D possibly being TRBD1 (6 bases). The sequenced material came from T cells isolated from PBMCs. The CDR3 spells CASSVVQGLTEAFF. In DNA form, the CDR3 reads TGTGCCAGCAGCGTAGTCCAGGGGCTCACTGAAGCTTTCTTT.